The clone carrying this TCR beta chain appeared many times. MiXCR re-clonotyped the PCR reads for TCRdb. Of approximately 26,000 clones in the sample, around a quarter were seen once. These data belong to a study of metastatic and nonmetastatic thyroid tumors. Study in general: Repertoires from blood and tumor or nodule tissue of malignant and benign thyroid patients were compared.

Thyroid surgery was preceded by no treatment in any patient. The CDR3 length is 17 residues. J lost 0 bases, V lost 7 bases, and 13 bases had no gene match. Germline V gene lookup returns CDR1 MNHEY and CDR2 SMNVEV (reference sequence). Sequencing was carried out using blood. J is TRBJ2-3 and V is TRBV27; TRBD2 aligns across 7 bases. The TCR comes from a female donor with papillary thyroid cancer or a benign thyroid nodule (not recorded which). Some clones in this sample may be carry-over from other donors' samples. The CDR3: CASKEPGLAVSTDTQYF. In DNA form, the CDR3 reads TGTGCCAGCAAGGAACCCGGGCTAGCGGTTAGCACAGATACGCAGTATTTT.